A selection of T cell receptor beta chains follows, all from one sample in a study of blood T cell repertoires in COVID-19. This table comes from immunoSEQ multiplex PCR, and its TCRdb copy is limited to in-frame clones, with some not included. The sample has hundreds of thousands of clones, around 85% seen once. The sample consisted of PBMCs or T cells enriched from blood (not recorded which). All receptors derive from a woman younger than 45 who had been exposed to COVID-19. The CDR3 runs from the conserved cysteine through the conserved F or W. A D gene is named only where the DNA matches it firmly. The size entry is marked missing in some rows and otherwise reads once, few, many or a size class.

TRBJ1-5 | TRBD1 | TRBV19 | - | CASTTQQGVNQPQHF | TGTGCCAGTACCACTCAGCAGGGGGTTAATCAGCCCCAGCATTTT
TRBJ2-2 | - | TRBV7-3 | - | CASSFGPLAEKGELFF | TGTGCCAGCAGCTTTGGTCCCCTCGCCGAGAAGGGGGAGCTGTTTTTT
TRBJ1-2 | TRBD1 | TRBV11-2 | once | CASSFSGGDGYTF | TGTGCCAGCAGCTTCTCAGGGGGCGATGGCTACACCTTC
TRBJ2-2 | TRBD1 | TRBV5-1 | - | CASRRQGAITGELFF | TGCGCCAGCAGGAGACAGGGGGCAATCACCGGGGAGCTGTTTTTT
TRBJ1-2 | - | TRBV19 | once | CASRPPGRAWGYTF | TGTGCCAGCAGACCCCCGGGGAGGGCTTGGGGCTACACCTTC
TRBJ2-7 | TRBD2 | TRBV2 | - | CASTSGSSYEQYF | TGTGCCAGCACGAGCGGGAGCTCCTACGAGCAGTACTTC
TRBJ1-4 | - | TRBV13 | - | CASSPLKEKLFF | TGTGCCAGCAGCCCCCTAAAGGAAAAACTGTTTTTT
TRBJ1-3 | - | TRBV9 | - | CASSVQEGGNTIYF | TGTGCCAGCAGCGTTCAAGAGGGCGGAAACACCATATATTTT
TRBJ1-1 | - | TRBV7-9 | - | CASVEGMNTEAFF | TGTGCCAGCGTTGAGGGTATGAACACTGAAGCTTTCTTT
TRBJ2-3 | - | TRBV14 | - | CASSPYSTDTQYF | TGTGCCAGCAGCCCCTATAGCACAGATACGCAGTATTTT
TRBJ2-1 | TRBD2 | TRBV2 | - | CASVSSGVGTVFF | TGTGCCAGCGTGTCTAGCGGGGTAGGCACTGTGTTCTTC
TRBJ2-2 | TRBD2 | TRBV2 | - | CASREPGLAGDHTGELFF | TGTGCCAGCAGAGAACCGGGACTAGCGGGAGATCACACCGGGGAGCTGTTTTTT
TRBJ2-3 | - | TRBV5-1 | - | CASSLEGVRDTQYF | TGCGCCAGCAGCTTAGAAGGGGTAAGAGATACGCAGTATTTT
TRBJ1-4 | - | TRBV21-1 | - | CASSKGSLRGLCEKLFF | TGTGCCAGCAGCAAAGGTTCATTGAGGGGGCTCTGTGAAAAACTGTTTTTT
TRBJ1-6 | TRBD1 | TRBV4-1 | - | CASSQEQGRNNSPLHF | TGCGCCAGCAGCCAGGAACAGGGGCGAAATAATTCACCCCTCCACTTT
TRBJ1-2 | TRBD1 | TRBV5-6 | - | CASSLGTGVFGYTF | TGTGCCAGCAGCTTGGGGACAGGGGTGTTTGGCTACACCTTC
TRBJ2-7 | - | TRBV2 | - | CASRPGSSYEQYF | TGTGCCAGCAGACCAGGTTCCTCCTACGAGCAGTACTTC
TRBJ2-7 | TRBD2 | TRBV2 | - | CASRTSGGPSYEQYF | TGTGCCAGCAGAACTAGCGGGGGTCCCTCCTACGAGCAGTACTTC
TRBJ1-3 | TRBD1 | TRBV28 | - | CASRPPPGQLSGNTIYF | TGTGCCAGCAGACCCCCTCCGGGACAGTTATCTGGAAACACCATATATTTT
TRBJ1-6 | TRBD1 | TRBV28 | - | CASTAGGGSYNSPLHF | TGTGCCAGCACCGCAGGGGGAGGCTCCTATAATTCACCCCTCCACTTT
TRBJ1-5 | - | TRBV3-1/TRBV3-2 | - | CASGKRDQPQHF | TGTGCCAGCGGGAAGCGGGATCAGCCCCAGCATTTT
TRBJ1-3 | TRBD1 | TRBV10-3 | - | CAISENPNRGAGNTIYF | TGTGCCATCAGTGAGAATCCCAACAGGGGGGCTGGAAACACCATATATTTT
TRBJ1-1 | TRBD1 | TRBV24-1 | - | CATSLGQGGEAFF | TGTGCCACCAGCCTGGGACAGGGTGGTGAAGCTTTCTTT
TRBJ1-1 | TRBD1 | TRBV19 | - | CASSIGTGGGTEAFF | TGTGCCAGTAGTATAGGAACAGGGGGCGGTACTGAAGCTTTCTTT
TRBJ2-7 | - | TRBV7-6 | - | CASSLGGTYEQYF | TGTGCCAGCAGCCTCGGGGGTACCTACGAGCAGTACTTC
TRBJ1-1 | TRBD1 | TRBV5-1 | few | CASRPDRGLAFF | TGCGCCAGCAGACCGGACAGGGGGCTAGCTTTCTTT
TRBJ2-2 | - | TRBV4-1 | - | CASSQVGSGATAGELFF | TGCGCCAGCAGCCAAGTAGGTTCAGGGGCGACCGCCGGGGAGCTGTTTTTT
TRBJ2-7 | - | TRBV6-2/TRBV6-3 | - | CASSLGRGGSYEQYF | TGTGCCAGCAGTTTAGGGAGAGGGGGTTCCTACGAGCAGTACTTC
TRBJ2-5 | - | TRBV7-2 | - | CASSWNGGRGETQYF | TGTGCCAGCAGCTGGAACGGGGGGCGCGGAGAGACCCAGTACTTC
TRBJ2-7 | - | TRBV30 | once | CAWSSGLTYEQYF | TGTGCCTGGAGTTCGGGACTGACCTACGAGCAGTACTTC
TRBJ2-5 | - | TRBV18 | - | CASSPLGGALEETQYF | TGTGCCAGCTCACCTTTAGGGGGGGCGTTGGAAGAGACCCAGTACTTC
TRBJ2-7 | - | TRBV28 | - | CASSRLGYEQYF | TGTGCCAGCAGTCGCCTAGGCTACGAGCAGTACTTC
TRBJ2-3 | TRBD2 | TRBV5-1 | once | CASSSGTSGSTDTQYF | TGCGCCAGCAGCTCGGGGACTAGCGGGAGCACAGATACGCAGTATTTT
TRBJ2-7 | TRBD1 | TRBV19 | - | CASRDRGLGEQYF | TGTGCCAGCCGGGACAGGGGGCTCGGGGAGCAGTACTTC
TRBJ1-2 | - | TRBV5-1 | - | CASSLVTGSYGYTF | TGCGCCAGCAGCTTGGTGACAGGTTCTTATGGCTACACCTTC
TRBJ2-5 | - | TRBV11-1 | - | CASSSSGIGQETQYF | TGTGCCAGCAGCTCCTCGGGAATAGGTCAAGAGACCCAGTACTTC
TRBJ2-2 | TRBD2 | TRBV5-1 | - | CASSLSAGGVTGELFF | TGCGCCAGCAGCTTGTCTGCGGGAGGGGTCACCGGGGAGCTGTTTTTT
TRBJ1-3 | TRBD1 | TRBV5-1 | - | CASGNPGGRSGNTIYF | TGCGCCAGCGGTAATCCAGGGGGCCGCTCTGGAAACACCATATATTTT
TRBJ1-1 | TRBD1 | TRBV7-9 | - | CASSLVGQGAGTEAFF | TGTGCCAGCAGCTTAGTGGGACAGGGGGCGGGCACTGAAGCTTTCTTT
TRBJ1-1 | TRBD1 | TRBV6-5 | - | CASLNTGGGPEAFF | TGTGCCAGCCTGAATACAGGGGGGGGACCTGAAGCTTTCTTT